This T cell receptor beta chain originates from a study of T cells in localized non-small cell lung cancer. General study findings and limits: When the top 100 tumor clones were examined, a median approximately 62 of them also appeared in the adjacent lung, which was paired and uninvolved.

CDR1 and CDR2 (germline): SGHVS, FQNEAQ. This CDR3 is 14 amino acids long. V lost 5 bases and J lost 9; bases outside the gene matches: 13. Turning to this clone: The antigen is unknown.

Clones were sequenced by immunoSEQ multiplex PCR, and TCRdb holds only the in-frame ones, with some missing. The sample has roughly 27,000 clones, 85% to 95% seen once. The chain joins TRBV7-8 to TRBJ2-7, with 7 bases identical to TRBD1. The sequencing here drew on peripheral blood, taken before any cancer treatment. The sequence was collected from a female donor of 60 years or more with stage I lung adenocarcinoma. For the CDR3, the DNA is TGTGCCAGCAGCCCACAGGGGCTTACACTTCGGCAGTACTTC. This sequence encodes CASSPQGLTLRQYF.